The rows below give T cell receptor beta chains drawn from one sample of a study of blood T cell repertoires in COVID-19. Clones were read by immunoSEQ multiplex PCR, and TCRdb kept only the in-frame ones, dropping some. The table lists roughly 250,000 clones, about 76% of them singletons. Sequences were obtained from peripheral blood. The receptors shown here come from a woman aged 55-70 years with active or convalescent COVID-19. Both conserved end residues are part of each CDR3. The order of the fields is J gene, V gene, clone size, D gene, CDR3 DNA, CDR3 protein. The D gene is left open where the match is weak. Rows may omit the clone size; those that give it use once, few, many or a size class.

j_call: TRBJ2-1
v_call: TRBV20-1
clone_size: few
d_call: NA
cdr3_nt: TGCAGTGCTATGCGCTATGAGCAGTTCTTC
cdr3_aa: CSAMRYEQFF

j_call: TRBJ2-1
v_call: TRBV5-6
clone_size: few
d_call: NA
cdr3_nt: TGTGCCAGCAGCTTGTTCCGGGTGGGTGAGCAGTTCTTC
cdr3_aa: CASSLFRVGEQFF

j_call: TRBJ2-3
v_call: TRBV2
clone_size: NA
d_call: NA
cdr3_nt: TGTGCCGGCCGCGGCCCTAGCACAGATACGCAGTATTTT
cdr3_aa: CAGRGPSTDTQYF

j_call: TRBJ1-2
v_call: TRBV4-1
clone_size: NA
d_call: NA
cdr3_nt: TGCGCCAGCAGCCCGGGGGACGGAAACTATGGCTACACCTTC
cdr3_aa: CASSPGDGNYGYTF

j_call: TRBJ2-3
v_call: TRBV27
clone_size: NA
d_call: NA
cdr3_nt: TGTGCCAGCAGAGGGGAAGCGGATACGCAGTATTTT
cdr3_aa: CASRGEADTQYF

j_call: TRBJ1-1
v_call: TRBV12-3/TRBV12-4
clone_size: NA
d_call: NA
cdr3_nt: TGTGCCAGCAGGCGACAGTCGAACACTGAAGCTTTCTTT
cdr3_aa: CASRRQSNTEAFF

j_call: TRBJ2-7
v_call: TRBV9
clone_size: NA
d_call: TRBD2
cdr3_nt: TGTGCCAGCAGCCCCCGACTAGCGGTCTACGAGCAGTACTTC
cdr3_aa: CASSPRLAVYEQYF

j_call: TRBJ2-2
v_call: TRBV4-3
clone_size: NA
d_call: NA
cdr3_nt: TGCGCCAGCAGCCAAGGCACACGGGGGACTTACACCGGGGAGCTGTTTTTT
cdr3_aa: CASSQGTRGTYTGELFF

j_call: TRBJ1-1
v_call: TRBV30
clone_size: few
d_call: NA
cdr3_nt: TGTGCCTGGAGCCTAATCAGGGGAGCTTTCTTT
cdr3_aa: CAWSLIRGAFF

j_call: TRBJ2-2
v_call: TRBV7-3
clone_size: NA
d_call: NA
cdr3_nt: TGTGCCAGCAGCGTGCGAACCGGGGAGCTGTTTTTT
cdr3_aa: CASSVRTGELFF

j_call: TRBJ1-1
v_call: TRBV19
clone_size: NA
d_call: NA
cdr3_nt: TGTGCCAGTAGTATAGGGCTGGGGGGAAAGCGCACTGAAGCTTTCTTT
cdr3_aa: CASSIGLGGKRTEAFF

j_call: TRBJ1-6
v_call: TRBV12-3/TRBV12-4
clone_size: NA
d_call: NA
cdr3_nt: TGTGCCAGCAGTTTGGGGAGTTCACCCCTCCACTTT
cdr3_aa: CASSLGSSPLHF

j_call: TRBJ1-5
v_call: TRBV30
clone_size: few
d_call: TRBD1
cdr3_nt: TGTGCCTGGAGTGTCCCCGGGGACAGGGCTTATCAGCCCCAGCATTTT
cdr3_aa: CAWSVPGDRAYQPQHF

j_call: TRBJ2-5
v_call: TRBV11-2
clone_size: NA
d_call: TRBD2
cdr3_nt: TGTGCCAGCAGCCCAAACCCGGGACTAGCGGGGGGGCAAGAGACCCAGTACTTC
cdr3_aa: CASSPNPGLAGGQETQYF

j_call: TRBJ2-7
v_call: TRBV3-1/TRBV3-2
clone_size: once
d_call: TRBD2
cdr3_nt: TGTGCCAGCAGCCACCTCCCGGGGCGCGGGGGGGCCGGGTACGAGCAGTACTTC
cdr3_aa: CASSHLPGRGGAGYEQYF

j_call: TRBJ1-3
v_call: TRBV7-2
clone_size: NA
d_call: TRBD1
cdr3_nt: TGTGCCAGCAGCCAGGGACAGGGGAACACCATATATTTT
cdr3_aa: CASSQGQGNTIYF

j_call: TRBJ2-7
v_call: TRBV27
clone_size: NA
d_call: NA
cdr3_nt: TGTGCCAGCAGTGAAACCCAGACAGCTAGCTACGAGCAGTACTTC
cdr3_aa: CASSETQTASYEQYF

j_call: TRBJ2-3
v_call: TRBV2
clone_size: NA
d_call: TRBD2
cdr3_nt: TGTGCCAGCAGTTCCCCCCCAGCGGGGGTCACAGATACGCAGTATTTT
cdr3_aa: CASSSPPAGVTDTQYF

j_call: TRBJ2-5
v_call: TRBV19
clone_size: NA
d_call: TRBD2
cdr3_nt: TGTGCCAGTTCCGGCGGGGGGAAGACCCAGTACTTC
cdr3_aa: CASSGGGKTQYF

j_call: TRBJ1-2
v_call: TRBV30
clone_size: NA
d_call: NA
cdr3_nt: TGTGCCTGGAGTGTACCCCGGGGCTACACCTTC
cdr3_aa: CAWSVPRGYTF

j_call: TRBJ2-3
v_call: TRBV7-8
clone_size: NA
d_call: TRBD1
cdr3_nt: TGTGCCAGCAGCAAGCCCCGACAGGGGCCTAGCACAGATACGCAGTATTTT
cdr3_aa: CASSKPRQGPSTDTQYF

j_call: TRBJ1-5
v_call: TRBV30
clone_size: NA
d_call: TRBD1
cdr3_nt: TGTGCTACAGGGGTGGGTAGCAATCAGCCCCAGCATTTT
cdr3_aa: CATGVGSNQPQHF

j_call: TRBJ1-1
v_call: TRBV7-8
clone_size: NA
d_call: NA
cdr3_nt: TGTGCCAGCAGCCCAGATACGGAAGCTTTCTTT
cdr3_aa: CASSPDTEAFF

j_call: TRBJ1-1
v_call: TRBV15
clone_size: NA
d_call: TRBD1
cdr3_nt: TGTGCCACCAGCAGGACAGGGAGGATTGACACTGAAGCTTTCTTT
cdr3_aa: CATSRTGRIDTEAFF

j_call: TRBJ1-6
v_call: TRBV19
clone_size: NA
d_call: NA
cdr3_nt: TGTGCCAGTAGTATGTCCCTGTATAATTCACCCCTCCACTTT
cdr3_aa: CASSMSLYNSPLHF

j_call: TRBJ1-2
v_call: TRBV19
clone_size: once
d_call: TRBD1
cdr3_nt: TGTGCCAGTATTACCGGGGACAGGGAGGGTGGCTACACCTTC
cdr3_aa: CASITGDREGGYTF

j_call: TRBJ1-1
v_call: TRBV18
clone_size: NA
d_call: TRBD1
cdr3_nt: TGTGCCAGCTCACCTCAAAAGGACAGGGTGAACACTGAAGCTTTCTTT
cdr3_aa: CASSPQKDRVNTEAFF

j_call: TRBJ1-1
v_call: TRBV4-1
clone_size: NA
d_call: TRBD1
cdr3_nt: TGCGCCAGCAAGGACAGGGAGGCCCTGAACACTGAAGCTTTCTTT
cdr3_aa: CASKDREALNTEAFF

j_call: TRBJ1-6
v_call: TRBV4-1
clone_size: NA
d_call: TRBD1
cdr3_nt: TGCGCCAGCAGCCAGGACAGACAGGGGGCCTATAATTCACCCCTCCACTTT
cdr3_aa: CASSQDRQGAYNSPLHF

j_call: TRBJ1-6
v_call: TRBV18
clone_size: few
d_call: NA
cdr3_nt: TGTGCCAGCTTAAGCGACAGTCCGACCGGCTCCTATAATTCACCCCTCCACTTT
cdr3_aa: CASLSDSPTGSYNSPLHF

j_call: TRBJ1-5
v_call: TRBV4-2
clone_size: NA
d_call: TRBD1
cdr3_nt: TGTGCCAGCAGCCAAGCCGGGACAGGGGCCCAGCCCCAGCATTTT
cdr3_aa: CASSQAGTGAQPQHF

j_call: TRBJ2-7
v_call: TRBV7-8
clone_size: NA
d_call: TRBD1
cdr3_nt: TGTGCCAGCAGCTTTGACAGGGATTCCTACGAGCAGTACTTC
cdr3_aa: CASSFDRDSYEQYF

j_call: TRBJ1-6
v_call: TRBV7-2
clone_size: NA
d_call: NA
cdr3_nt: TGTGCCAGCAGCTTGCAGGGTATCCCCTATAATTCACCCCTCCACTTT
cdr3_aa: CASSLQGIPYNSPLHF

j_call: TRBJ2-2
v_call: TRBV2
clone_size: NA
d_call: TRBD1
cdr3_nt: TGTGCCAGCAGGGAGGGACAGGCCAGGACCGGGGAGCTGTTTTTT
cdr3_aa: CASREGQARTGELFF

j_call: TRBJ2-6
v_call: TRBV5-1
clone_size: NA
d_call: NA
cdr3_nt: TGCGCCAGCAGCTTGGAGAGGGCTCGCGGGGCCAACGTCCTGACTTTC
cdr3_aa: CASSLERARGANVLTF

j_call: TRBJ2-7
v_call: TRBV19
clone_size: NA
d_call: TRBD2
cdr3_nt: TGTGCCAGTAGTCCCGTGGCGCTCGGCGGGGGAAGGCAGTACTTC
cdr3_aa: CASSPVALGGGRQYF

j_call: TRBJ1-4
v_call: TRBV9
clone_size: few
d_call: NA
cdr3_nt: TGTGCCAGCAGCGGAGCCCCCAGGGGTGGAAGTGAAAAACTGTTTTTT
cdr3_aa: CASSGAPRGGSEKLFF